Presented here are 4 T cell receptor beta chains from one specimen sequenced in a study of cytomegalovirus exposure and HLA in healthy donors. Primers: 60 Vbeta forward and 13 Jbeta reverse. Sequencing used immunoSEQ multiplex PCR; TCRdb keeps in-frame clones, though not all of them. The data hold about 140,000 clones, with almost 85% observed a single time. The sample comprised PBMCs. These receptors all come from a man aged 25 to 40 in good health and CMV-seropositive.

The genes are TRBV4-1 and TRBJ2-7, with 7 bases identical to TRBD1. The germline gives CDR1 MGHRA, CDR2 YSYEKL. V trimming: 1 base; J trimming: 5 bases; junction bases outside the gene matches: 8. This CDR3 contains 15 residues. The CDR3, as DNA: TGCGCCAGCAGCCAAGTTGAAGGACAGGTGGACGAGCAGTACTTC. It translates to CASSQVEGQVDEQYF.

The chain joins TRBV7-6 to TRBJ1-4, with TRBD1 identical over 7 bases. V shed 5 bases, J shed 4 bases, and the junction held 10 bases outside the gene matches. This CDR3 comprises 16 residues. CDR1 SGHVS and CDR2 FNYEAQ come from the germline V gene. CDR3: CASSQGGGGSNEKLFF. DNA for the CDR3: TGTGCCAGCAGCCAAGGAGGGGGCGGCAGTAATGAAAAACTGTTTTTT.

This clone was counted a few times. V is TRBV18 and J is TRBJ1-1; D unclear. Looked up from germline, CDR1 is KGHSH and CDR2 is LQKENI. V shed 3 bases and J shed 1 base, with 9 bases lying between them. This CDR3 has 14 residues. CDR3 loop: CASSPSGRNTEAFF. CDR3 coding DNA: TGTGCCAGCTCACCGTCTGGGAGGAACACTGAAGCTTTCTTT.

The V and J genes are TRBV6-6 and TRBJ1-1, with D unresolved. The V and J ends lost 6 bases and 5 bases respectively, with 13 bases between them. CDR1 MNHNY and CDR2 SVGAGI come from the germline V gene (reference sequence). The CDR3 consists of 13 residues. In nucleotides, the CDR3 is TGTGCCAGCAGCCAATCACTAGGGACTGAAGCTTTCTTT. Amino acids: CASSQSLGTEAFF.